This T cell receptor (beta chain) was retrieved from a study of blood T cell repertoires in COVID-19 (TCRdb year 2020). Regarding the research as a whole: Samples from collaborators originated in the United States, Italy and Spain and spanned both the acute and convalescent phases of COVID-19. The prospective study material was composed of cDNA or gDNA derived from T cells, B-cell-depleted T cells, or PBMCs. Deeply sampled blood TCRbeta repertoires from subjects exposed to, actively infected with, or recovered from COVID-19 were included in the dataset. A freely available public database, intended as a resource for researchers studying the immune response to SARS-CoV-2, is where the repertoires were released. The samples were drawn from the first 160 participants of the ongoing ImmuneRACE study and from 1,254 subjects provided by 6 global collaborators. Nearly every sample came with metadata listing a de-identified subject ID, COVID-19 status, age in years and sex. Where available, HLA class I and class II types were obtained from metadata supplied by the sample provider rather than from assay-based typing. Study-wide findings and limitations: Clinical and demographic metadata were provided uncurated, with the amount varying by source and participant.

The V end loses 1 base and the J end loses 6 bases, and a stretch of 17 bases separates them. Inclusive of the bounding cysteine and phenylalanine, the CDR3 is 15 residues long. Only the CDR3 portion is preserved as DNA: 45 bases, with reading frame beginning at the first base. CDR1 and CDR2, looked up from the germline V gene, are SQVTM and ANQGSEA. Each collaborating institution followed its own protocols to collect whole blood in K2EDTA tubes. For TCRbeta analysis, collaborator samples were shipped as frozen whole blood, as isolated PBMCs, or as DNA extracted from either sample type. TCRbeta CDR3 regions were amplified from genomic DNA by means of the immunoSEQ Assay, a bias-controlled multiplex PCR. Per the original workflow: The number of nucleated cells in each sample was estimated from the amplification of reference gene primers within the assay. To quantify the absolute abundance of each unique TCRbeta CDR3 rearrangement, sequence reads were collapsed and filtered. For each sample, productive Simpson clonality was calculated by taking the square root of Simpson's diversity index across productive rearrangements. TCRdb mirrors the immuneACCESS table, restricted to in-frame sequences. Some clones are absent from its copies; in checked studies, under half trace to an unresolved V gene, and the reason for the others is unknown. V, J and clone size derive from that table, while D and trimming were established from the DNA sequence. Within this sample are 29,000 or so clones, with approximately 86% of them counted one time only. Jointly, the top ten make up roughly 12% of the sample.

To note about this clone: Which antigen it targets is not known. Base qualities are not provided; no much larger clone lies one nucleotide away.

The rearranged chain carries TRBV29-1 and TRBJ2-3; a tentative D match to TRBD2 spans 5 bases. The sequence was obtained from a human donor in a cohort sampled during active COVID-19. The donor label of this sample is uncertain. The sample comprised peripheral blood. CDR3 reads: CSVEGWLTSGDTQYF. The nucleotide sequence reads TGCAGCGTTGAAGGTTGGTTAACCTCGGGGGATACGCAGTATTTT.